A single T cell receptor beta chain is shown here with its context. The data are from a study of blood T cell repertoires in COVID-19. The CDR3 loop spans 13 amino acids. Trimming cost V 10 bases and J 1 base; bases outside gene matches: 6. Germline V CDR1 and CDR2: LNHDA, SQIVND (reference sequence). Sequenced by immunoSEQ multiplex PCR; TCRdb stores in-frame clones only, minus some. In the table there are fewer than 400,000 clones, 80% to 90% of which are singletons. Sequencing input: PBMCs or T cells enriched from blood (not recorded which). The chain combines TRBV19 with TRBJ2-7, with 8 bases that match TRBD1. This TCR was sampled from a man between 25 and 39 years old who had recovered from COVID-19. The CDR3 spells CATGTGLSYEQYF. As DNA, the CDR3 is TGTGCCACCGGGACAGGTTTGTCCTACGAGCAGTACTTC.